The clone carrying this T cell receptor (beta chain) was seen many times. Its target is not known. This record belongs to a study of early T cells in non-severe SARS-CoV-2 infection. General study results and limits: VDJdb matching favored anti-spike CD8 responses, missing private and CD4 specificities.

With 4 bases removed from V and 3 bases from J, the gap between germline ends came to 14 bases. The germline CDR1 and CDR2 sequences are SQVTM and ANQGSEA. The CDR3 covers 14 residues. Each CDR3 protein is one row after TCRdb ran MiXCR on the 5' RACE reads. The sample lists about 21,000 distinct CDR3 sequences; 4% to 4.5% were seen once. The specimen sequenced was whole blood. The genes are TRBV29-1 and TRBJ2-3; TRBD1 might be the D (5 bases). This TCR came from an adult who was a healthcare worker with PCR-confirmed SARS-CoV-2 infection or an uninfected control (not recorded which). CDR3 sequence: CSVGKTVGTDTQYF. CDR3 in DNA: TGCAGCGTTGGGAAGACAGTCGGAACAGATACGCAGTATTTT.